This TCR beta chain was recorded in a study of blood T cells in healthy people across ages. Points from the study as a whole: A conclusive naive versus antigen-experienced comparison was prevented by the unsorted PBMCs.

Germline trimming cut 3 bases from V and 4 bases from J; bases unmatched to any gene: 8. Looked up from germline, CDR1 is SGHRS and CDR2 is YFSETQ. This CDR3 has 17 amino acids. On this clonotype itself: Its antigen is undetermined.

Total RNA was extracted at no less than 6 micrograms per sample. A second roughly 6 to 11 cycle PCR used barcoded and J-beta primers. TCRdb independently ran MiXCR on the 5' RACE reads; one entry per CDR3 protein. The sample lists some 1.5 million distinct CDR3 sequences; 28% were seen once. J is TRBJ2-5 and V is TRBV5-1; 14 nucleotides match TRBD2. This TCR came from a woman aged 25 to 39 in good health. The sequenced sample consisted of blood. Here the CDR3 DNA reads TGCGCCAGCAGCTCGGGACCGGGACTAGCGGGAGCAGAGACCCAGTACTTC. It is translated as CASSSGPGLAGAETQYF.